This is a list of T cell receptor beta chains from one sample in a study of blood T cell repertoires in COVID-19. Repertoires were generated with immunoSEQ multiplex PCR, while TCRdb's copy carries only in-frame clones and drops some. The table shows roughly 340,000 clones, with 85% to 90% occurring only once. The source material was peripheral blood. The source is a woman in her seventies with COVID-19, enrolled during active disease. Both conserved end residues are part of each CDR3. A D gene is named only where the DNA matches it firmly. A clone size is listed for some rows: how often the clone was seen (once, few, many), or a class if it is expanded.

j_gene | v_gene | d_gene | abundance | CDR3nt | CDR3aa
TRBJ2-7 | TRBV15 | TRBD2 | - | TGTGCCACCAGCGAACTAGCGGGCCACCCCCACGAGCAGTACTTC | CATSELAGHPHEQYF
TRBJ1-2 | TRBV23-1 | TRBD1 | few | TGCGCCAGCAGTCAACCCCCGACAGGGGCCCACGTCTATGGCTACACCTTC | CASSQPPTGAHVYGYTF
TRBJ2-7 | TRBV10-3 | - | - | TGTGCCATCAGTGACATACTGGTGGTCTACGAGCAGTACTTC | CAISDILVVYEQYF
TRBJ1-1 | TRBV6-1 | TRBD1 | - | TGTGCCAGCAGTGATGACAGGGGTAGAGTGAACACTGAAGCTTTCTTT | CASSDDRGRVNTEAFF
TRBJ1-4 | TRBV28 | TRBD1 | - | TGTGCCAGCTCGGACAGGGGTGAAAATGAAAAACTGTTTTTT | CASSDRGENEKLFF
TRBJ2-1 | TRBV5-8 | - | - | TGTGCCAGCAGCCTCAGGGGGGACAATGAGCAGTTCTTC | CASSLRGDNEQFF
TRBJ2-7 | TRBV3-1/TRBV3-2 | TRBD2 | - | TGTGCCAGCAGCCAAGGATACCCGGGACTACTCGACGAGCAGTACTTC | CASSQGYPGLLDEQYF
TRBJ2-6 | TRBV13 | - | - | TGTGCCAGCAGCTTAGCAGGGGCCGGGGCCAACGTCCTGACTTTC | CASSLAGAGANVLTF
TRBJ1-6 | TRBV19 | - | once | TGTGCCAGTAAGGCCAGGGGAGAATCACCCCTCCACTTT | CASKARGESPLHF
TRBJ1-2 | TRBV5-6 | - | - | TGTGCCAGCAGCTTGGGACTGAACGTGGGCTATGGCTACACCTTC | CASSLGLNVGYGYTF
TRBJ1-1 | TRBV30 | - | - | TGTGCCTGGAGTGTATCAGAGAACACTGAAGCTTTCTTT | CAWSVSENTEAFF
TRBJ1-4 | TRBV15 | TRBD1 | - | TGTGCCACAGATCCGGGACAGAGTAATGAAAAACTGTTTTTT | CATDPGQSNEKLFF
TRBJ2-5 | TRBV6-2/TRBV6-3 | TRBD2 | - | TGTGCCAGCAGTTCTGGGACTAGCGGAAGTGGGACCCAGTACTTC | CASSSGTSGSGTQYF
TRBJ1-5 | TRBV2 | - | - | TGTGCCAGCATTGGACAATCTGGTCAGCCCCAGCATTTT | CASIGQSGQPQHF
TRBJ1-2 | TRBV7-9 | - | - | TGTGCCAGCAGCTTAGCGGAGACAGGAGGTGGCTACACCTTC | CASSLAETGGGYTF
TRBJ1-2 | TRBV4-1 | TRBD1 | - | TGCGCCAGCAGCCAAGGAAGAGGGGGCAGGAGAGGATATGGCTACACCTTC | CASSQGRGGRRGYGYTF
TRBJ1-5 | TRBV6-6 | TRBD1 | - | TGTGCCAGCAGTCCGCTCCGGGACAGCAGTAAACAGCCCCAGCATTTT | CASSPLRDSSKQPQHF